Listed here are 22 T cell receptor beta chains from one sample, sequenced in a study of blood T cell repertoires in COVID-19. Using immunoSEQ multiplex PCR, the repertoire was profiled, and TCRdb retains in-frame clones only, with some absent. The sample consists of roughly 150,000 clones, roughly 74% of them appearing once. Sequencing input: peripheral blood. These receptors were obtained from a woman at least 80 years old with acute or convalescent COVID-19.

The chain combines TRBV6-5 with TRBJ1-5; perhaps TRBD1 as D (5 bases). V was clipped by 0 bases and J by 1 base, with 10 bases between them. CDR1 and CDR2 (germline): MNHEY, SVGAGI. This CDR3 contains 16 residues. CDR3 sequence reads: CASSYSGPESNQPQHF. CDR3 DNA: TGTGCCAGCAGTTACTCGGGGCCGGAGAGCAATCAGCCCCAGCATTTT.

The chain is built from TRBV5-5 and TRBJ2-3; 10 positions agree with TRBD2. In germline, CDR1 is SGHKS, CDR2 YYEKEE (reference sequence). The V gene end was trimmed by 6 bases and the J gene end by 4 bases; junction bases not matched to a gene: 11. The CDR3 has 16 residues. The CDR3 sequence: CASTLGLAGAADTQYF. The CDR3 bases are TGTGCCAGCACCCTAGGGCTAGCGGGAGCGGCAGATACGCAGTATTTT.

V usage is TRBV28 and J usage is TRBJ2-7; 12 nucleotides line up with TRBD2. The germline CDR1 and CDR2 sequences are MDHEN and SYDVKM. The ends lost 5 bases at V and 5 bases at J; junction bases unmatched: 4. The CDR3 consists of 14 residues. The CDR3 loop is CASSPSGRVHEQYF. The DNA of the CDR3 is TGTGCCAGCAGTCCTAGCGGGAGGGTCCACGAGCAGTACTTC.

The V and J genes are TRBV3-1 (or the pseudogene TRBV3-2) and TRBJ2-1; D is perhaps TRBD2 (6 bases). The CDR3 runs to 16 residues. V was clipped by 4 bases and J by 0 bases, with 13 bases between them. Germline V gives CDR1 LGHDT, CDR2 YNNKEL (reference sequence). The CDR3 loop reads CASSPWRASSYNEQFF. In nucleotides, the CDR3 is TGTGCCAGCAGCCCCTGGAGGGCTAGCTCCTACAATGAGCAGTTCTTC.

The V call is TRBV30, the J call TRBJ1-1, with D unclear. Germline CDR1 is GTSNPN and CDR2 is SVGIG (reference sequence). CDR3 length: 13 amino acids. The germline V and J ends were trimmed by 0 bases and 8 bases, with 13 bases remaining between them. CDR3 amino acids: CAWSVHRTLEAFF. CDR3 in DNA: TGTGCCTGGAGTGTACACCGGACTCTCGAAGCTTTCTTT.

Points on this clone: Additional DNA sequences in this sample encode the identical CDR3. The chain combines TRBV19 with TRBJ2-2, with 10 bases identical to TRBD2. The CDR3 extends over 16 amino acids. Germline loops: CDR1 LNHDA, CDR2 SQIVND (reference sequence). V lost 1 base, J lost 1 base, and 0 bases stayed unmatched. The CDR3 sequence is CASSIVAGGNTGELFF. CDR3 DNA: TGTGCCAGTAGTATAGTAGCGGGGGGGAACACCGGGGAGCTGTTTTTT.

The chain is built from TRBV6-5 and TRBJ1-2, with D perhaps matching TRBD1 (6 bases). The length of the CDR3 is 15 residues. The V end was cut by 2 bases, the J end by 3 bases, with 13 bases between. CDR1 and CDR2 (germline): MNHEY, SVGAGI. The CDR3 DNA reads TGTGCCAGCAGTTACCAGGGACACGTAGACTATGGCTACACCTTC. Its protein is CASSYQGHVDYGYTF.

Written as DNA, the CDR3 is TGTGCCAGCAAACTAGGAGGAAATGAAAAACTGTTTTTT. This codes for CASKLGGNEKLFF. The chain uses TRBV6-5 and TRBJ1-4; D is ambiguous. This CDR3 has 13 residues. Germline V gives CDR1 MNHEY, CDR2 SVGAGI. V lost 7 bases to trimming and J lost 5 bases, with 11 bases between them.

This chain links TRBV7-9 with TRBJ2-2; tentative D call: TRBD2 (6 bases). The germline gives CDR1 SEHNR, CDR2 FQNEAQ (reference sequence). Trimming removed 1 base from V and 3 bases from J, with 9 bases in between. This CDR3 has 15 residues. In DNA, the CDR3 is TGTGCCAGCAGCTTAGGGAGGGACCACACCGGGGAGCTGTTTTTT. Protein product: CASSLGRDHTGELFF.

This clone turned up a few times. This chain connects TRBV5-5 to TRBJ2-1, with D tentatively TRBD1 (5 bases). Germline V gives CDR1 SGHKS, CDR2 YYEKEE (reference sequence). Trimming removed 4 bases from V and 7 bases from J, with 9 bases in between. The CDR3 totals 12 residues. DNA of the CDR3: TGTGCCAGCAGCGGGGCAGCAAATGAGCAGTTCTTC. Its protein is CASSGAANEQFF.

This sequence joins TRBV30 and TRBJ2-1; 10 bases line up with TRBD2. CDR3 size: 14 residues. From germline, CDR1 is GTSNPN and CDR2 SVGIG (reference sequence). Germline trimming cut 7 bases from V and 9 bases from J; bases unmatched to any gene: 12. CDR3 region: CASARTSGIGEQFF. CDR3 nucleotides: TGTGCCTCGGCCAGGACTAGCGGAATTGGTGAGCAGTTCTTC.

The V and J genes are TRBV29-1 and TRBJ1-5; 9 nucleotides agree with TRBD1. CDR1 SQVTM and CDR2 ANQGSEA come from the germline V gene. After removal of 3 bases from V and 0 bases from J, the junction contained 15 bases not matched to a gene. The CDR3 sequence is 19 residues long. CDR3: CSVDPRDREYGVSNQPQHF. The CDR3 bases are TGCAGCGTTGATCCCCGGGACAGGGAATATGGGGTTAGCAATCAGCCCCAGCATTTT.

The chain uses TRBV2 and TRBJ1-2; 9 bases match TRBD1. The germline V gene has CDR1 SNHLY and CDR2 FYNNEI. The V and J ends lost 5 bases and 3 bases, in that order; junction bases with no gene match: 10. The CDR3 extends over 16 amino acids. The CDR3 coding sequence is TGTGCCAGCAGTTCTCCCGGGACAGGGTTCGACTATGGCTACACCTTC. This codes for CASSSPGTGFDYGYTF.

The genes are TRBV12-3 or TRBV12-4 and TRBJ1-1; the match to TRBD1 covers 7 bases. The CDR3 contains 13 residues. Trimming at V came to 4 bases and at J to 5 bases, leaving 4 bases not matched to a gene. The CDR3 protein is CASSSRGMTEAFF. The CDR3, as DNA: TGTGCCAGCAGTTCCAGGGGGATGACTGAAGCTTTCTTT.

The chain recombines TRBV15 with TRBJ1-5; tentatively, D is TRBD1 (5 bases). CDR1 is LNHNV and CDR2 is YYDKDF in the germline V gene (reference sequence). V lost 6 bases, J lost 0 bases, and 12 bases lay in between. CDR3 length equals 15 residues. The CDR3 reads CATRGGEFSNQPQHF. The CDR3 nucleotides are TGTGCCACCAGGGGGGGAGAATTTAGCAATCAGCCCCAGCATTTT.

This clone has just a few counts. The chain joins TRBV4-1 to TRBJ1-2; no clear D gene. CDR3 size: 16 residues. Trimming stripped 1 base from V and 0 bases from J, with 12 bases between. The germline gives CDR1 MGHRA, CDR2 YSYEKL. The CDR3 here is CASSQGGGRANYGYTF. CDR3 nucleotides: TGCGCCAGCAGCCAAGGAGGTGGCCGGGCTAACTATGGCTACACCTTC.

This clone came up a few times. This rearrangement joins TRBV18 to TRBJ1-1; 8 bases fit TRBD1. The CDR3 is 15 amino acids. The germline gives CDR1 KGHSH, CDR2 LQKENI. V was clipped by 3 bases and J by 1 base; unmatched bases: 4. The CDR3 region has the DNA TGTGCCAGCTCACCCTGGACAGGGCCGAACACTGAAGCTTTCTTT. Translating gives CASSPWTGPNTEAFF.

This chain joins TRBV3-1 (or the pseudogene TRBV3-2) and TRBJ1-2, with 9 bases fitting TRBD1. This CDR3 comprises 14 residues. The trim removed 1 base at V and 6 bases at J, leaving 3 bases unmatched. Per germline, CDR1 LGHDT and CDR2 YNNKEL (reference sequence). For the CDR3, the DNA is TGTGCCAGCAGCCAAGGGGACAGGGTGGATGGCTACACCTTC. It yields the protein CASSQGDRVDGYTF.

This clone was counted between two and nine times. The V call is TRBV2, the J call TRBJ1-2; TRBD1 is a possible D gene (5 bases). Deletions cut 10 bases from V and 8 bases from J, with 23 bases between. Germline V gene sequence: CDR1 SNHLY, CDR2 FYNNEI. The CDR3 extends over 14 amino acids. The CDR3 DNA reads as TGTGCCATTCTCACGTCGGCGGGGGTCGAGGGCTACACCTTC. This codes for CAILTSAGVEGYTF. The full variable domain, completed using reference TRBV2 and TRBJ1-2, is EPEVTQTPSHQVTQMGQEVILRCVPISNHLYFYWYRQILGQKVEFLVSFYNNEISEKSEIFDDQFSVERPDGSNFTLKIRSTKLEDSAMYFCAILTSAGVEGYTFGSGTRLTVV.

V is TRBV10-2 and J is TRBJ2-1, with D maybe TRBD2 (5 bases). From germline, CDR1 is WSHSY and CDR2 SAAADI. This CDR3 spans 18 amino acids. V lost 3 bases and J lost 0, with 18 bases in between. CDR3 amino acids: CASSDTLGGRDSYNEQFF. CDR3 nucleotide sequence: TGCGCCAGCAGTGATACCTTAGGAGGCAGAGACTCCTACAATGAGCAGTTCTTC.

This chain joins TRBV6-1 and TRBJ2-6; 10 nucleotides match TRBD1. The V gene's germline CDR1 is MNHNS and CDR2 SASEGT. V lost 2 bases to trimming and J lost 2 bases; unmatched junction nucleotides: 3. CDR3 size: 17 residues. CDR3 sequence (DNA): TGTGCCAGCAGTGAAAGACAGGGGGCCGCTGGGGCCAACGTCCTGACTTTC. Protein sequence: CASSERQGAAGANVLTF.

The J gene is TRBJ2-1, the V gene TRBV14; unclear D gene. Germline values: CDR1 SGHDN, CDR2 FVKESK. Trimming pared 5 bases from V and 5 bases from J, leaving 25 bases between. The CDR3 has 18 amino acids. CDR3 DNA: TGTGCCAGCAGCTCACGAATTGGCGGAGAAGGTTGGGACAATGAGCAGTTCTTC. This translates into CASSSRIGGEGWDNEQFF.